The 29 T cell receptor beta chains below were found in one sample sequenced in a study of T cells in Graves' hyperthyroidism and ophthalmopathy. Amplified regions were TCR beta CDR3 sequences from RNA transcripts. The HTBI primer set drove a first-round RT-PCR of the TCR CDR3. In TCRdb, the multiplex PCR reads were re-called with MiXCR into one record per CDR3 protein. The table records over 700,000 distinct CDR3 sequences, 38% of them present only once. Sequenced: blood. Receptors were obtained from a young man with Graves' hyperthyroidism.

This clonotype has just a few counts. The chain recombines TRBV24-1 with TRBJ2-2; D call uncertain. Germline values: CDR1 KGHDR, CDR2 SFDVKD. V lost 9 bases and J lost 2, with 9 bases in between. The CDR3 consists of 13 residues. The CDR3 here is CATPKVNTGELFF. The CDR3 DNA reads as TGTGCCACCCCGAAGGTTAACACCGGGGAGCTGTTTTTT.

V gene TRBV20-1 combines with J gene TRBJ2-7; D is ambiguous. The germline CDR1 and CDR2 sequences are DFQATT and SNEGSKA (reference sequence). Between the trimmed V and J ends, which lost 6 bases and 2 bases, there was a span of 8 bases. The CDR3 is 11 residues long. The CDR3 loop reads CSAWLAYEQYF. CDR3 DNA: TGCAGTGCGTGGTTGGCCTACGAGCAGTACTTC.

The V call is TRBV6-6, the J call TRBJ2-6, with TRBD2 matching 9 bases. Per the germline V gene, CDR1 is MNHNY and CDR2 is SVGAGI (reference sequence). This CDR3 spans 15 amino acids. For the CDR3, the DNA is TGTGCAGGGCGGGAGGGCCTTAGTGGGGCCAACGTCCTGACTTTC. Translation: CAGREGLSGANVLTF.

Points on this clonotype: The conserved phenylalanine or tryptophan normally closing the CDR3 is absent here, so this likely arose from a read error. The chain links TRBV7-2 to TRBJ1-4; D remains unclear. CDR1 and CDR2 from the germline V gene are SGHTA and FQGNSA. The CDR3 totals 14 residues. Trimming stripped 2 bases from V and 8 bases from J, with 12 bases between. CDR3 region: CASSLFIGPEKLFL. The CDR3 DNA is TGTGCCAGCAGCTTATTCATCGGCCCCGAAAAACTGTTTCTT.

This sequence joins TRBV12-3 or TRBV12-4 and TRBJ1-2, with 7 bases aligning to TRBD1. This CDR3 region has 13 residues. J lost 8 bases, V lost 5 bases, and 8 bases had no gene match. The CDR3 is CASSRQGNRGYTF. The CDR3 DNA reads TGTGCCAGCAGTCGACAGGGCAACCGCGGCTACACCTTC.

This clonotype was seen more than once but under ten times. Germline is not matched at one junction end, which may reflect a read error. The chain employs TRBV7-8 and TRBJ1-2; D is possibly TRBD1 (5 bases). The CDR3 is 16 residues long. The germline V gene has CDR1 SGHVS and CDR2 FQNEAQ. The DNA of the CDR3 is TGCGCCAGCAGCCCCCATGGCGGAGGGGCGAACTATGGCTACACCTTC. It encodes CASSPHGGGANYGYTF.

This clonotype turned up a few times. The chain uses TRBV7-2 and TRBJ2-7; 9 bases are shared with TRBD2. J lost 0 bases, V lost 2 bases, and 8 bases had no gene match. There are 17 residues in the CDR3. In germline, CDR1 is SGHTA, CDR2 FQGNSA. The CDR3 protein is CASSLPAGGPLSYEQYF. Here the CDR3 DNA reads TGTGCCAGCAGCTTACCCGCGGGGGGGCCCCTCTCCTACGAGCAGTACTTC.

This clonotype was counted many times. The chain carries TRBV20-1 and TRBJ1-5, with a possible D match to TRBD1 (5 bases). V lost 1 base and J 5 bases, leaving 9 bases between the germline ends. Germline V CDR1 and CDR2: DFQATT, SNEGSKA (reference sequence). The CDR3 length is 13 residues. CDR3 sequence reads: CSARAGGDQPQHF. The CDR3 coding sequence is TGCAGTGCTAGAGCCGGGGGGGATCAGCCCCAGCATTTT.

CDR3 coding DNA: TGTGCCAGCAGCTTATGGGCCGCCCGGGAATGGCCCTACGAGCAGTACTTC. Translating it yields CASSLWAAREWPYEQYF. The gene calls are TRBV7-2 and TRBJ2-7, with a weak D call TRBD2 (5 bases). CDR3 size: 17 residues. Germline V gene lookup returns CDR1 SGHTA and CDR2 FQGNSA. Trimming took off 2 bases at V and 2 bases at J, with 19 bases between the two ends.

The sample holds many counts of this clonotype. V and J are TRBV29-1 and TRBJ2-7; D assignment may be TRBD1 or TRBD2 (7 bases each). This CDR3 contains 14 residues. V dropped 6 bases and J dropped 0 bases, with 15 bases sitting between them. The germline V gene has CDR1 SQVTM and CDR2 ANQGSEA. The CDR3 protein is CSVVDREGSYEQYF. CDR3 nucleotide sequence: TGCAGCGTCGTAGACAGGGAGGGCTCCTACGAGCAGTACTTC.

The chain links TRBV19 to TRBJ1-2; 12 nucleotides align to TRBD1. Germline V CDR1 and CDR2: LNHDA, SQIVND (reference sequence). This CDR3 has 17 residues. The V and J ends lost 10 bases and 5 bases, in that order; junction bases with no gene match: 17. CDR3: CATYSTASGQGAYGYTF. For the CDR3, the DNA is TGTGCCACCTATTCAACCGCCTCGGGACAGGGGGCTTATGGCTACACCTTC.

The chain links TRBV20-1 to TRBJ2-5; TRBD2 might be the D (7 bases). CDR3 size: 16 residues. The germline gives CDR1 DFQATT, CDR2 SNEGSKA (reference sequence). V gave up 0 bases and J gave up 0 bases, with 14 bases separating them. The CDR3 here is CSARDWAGAYQETQYF. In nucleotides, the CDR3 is TGCAGTGCTAGAGATTGGGCGGGGGCGTACCAAGAGACCCAGTACTTC.

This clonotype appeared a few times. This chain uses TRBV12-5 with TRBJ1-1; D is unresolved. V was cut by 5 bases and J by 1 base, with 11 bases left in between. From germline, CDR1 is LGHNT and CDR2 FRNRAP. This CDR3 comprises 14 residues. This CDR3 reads CASGRDGWNTEAFF. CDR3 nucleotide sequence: TGTGCTAGTGGTCGCGATGGTTGGAACACTGAAGCTTTCTTT.

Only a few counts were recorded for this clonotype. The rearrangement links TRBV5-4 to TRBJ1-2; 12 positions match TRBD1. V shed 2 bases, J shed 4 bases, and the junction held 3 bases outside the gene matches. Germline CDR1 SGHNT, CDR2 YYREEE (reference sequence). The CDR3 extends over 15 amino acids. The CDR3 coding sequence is TGTGCCAGCAGCTTACGGGACAGGGGGCCCTATGGCTACACCTTC. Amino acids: CASSLRDRGPYGYTF.

CDR3 DNA sequence: TGTGCCAGCTCAGGATCGGACAGGTCAAATTCACCCCTCCACTTT. It encodes CASSGSDRSNSPLHF. The V and J genes are TRBV18 and TRBJ1-6, with 7 bases lining up with TRBD1. J gave up 7 bases and V 5 bases, and 8 bases lay outside the gene matches. The CDR3 extends over 15 amino acids. CDR1 is KGHSH, CDR2 LQKENI, per germline. Complete variable domain (other parts from reference TRBV18 and TRBJ1-6): NAGVMQNPRHLVRRRGQEARLRCSPMKGHSHVYWYRQLPEEGLKFMVYLQKENIIDESGMPKERFSAEFPKEGPSILRIQQVVRGDSAAYFCASSGSDRSNSPLHFGNGTRLTVT.

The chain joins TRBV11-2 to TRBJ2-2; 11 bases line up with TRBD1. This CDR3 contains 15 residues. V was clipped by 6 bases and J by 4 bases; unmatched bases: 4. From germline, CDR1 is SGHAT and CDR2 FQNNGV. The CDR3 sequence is CASSFGTGGTGELFF. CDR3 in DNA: TGTGCCAGCAGTTTCGGGACAGGGGGCACCGGGGAGCTGTTTTTT.

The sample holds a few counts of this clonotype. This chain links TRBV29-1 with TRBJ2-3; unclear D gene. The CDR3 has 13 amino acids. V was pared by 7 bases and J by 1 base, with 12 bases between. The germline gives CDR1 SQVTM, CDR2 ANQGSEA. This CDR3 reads CSATTQRTDTQYF. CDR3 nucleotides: TGCAGCGCCACGACTCAGCGCACAGATACGCAGTATTTT.

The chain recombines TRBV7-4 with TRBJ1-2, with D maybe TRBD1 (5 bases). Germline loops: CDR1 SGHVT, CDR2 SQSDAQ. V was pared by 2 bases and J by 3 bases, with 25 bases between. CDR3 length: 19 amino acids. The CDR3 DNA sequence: TGTGCCAGCAGCTTATTTTCGACAGCCGGGGAGGGGAAGGACTATGGCTACACCTTC. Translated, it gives CASSLFSTAGEGKDYGYTF.

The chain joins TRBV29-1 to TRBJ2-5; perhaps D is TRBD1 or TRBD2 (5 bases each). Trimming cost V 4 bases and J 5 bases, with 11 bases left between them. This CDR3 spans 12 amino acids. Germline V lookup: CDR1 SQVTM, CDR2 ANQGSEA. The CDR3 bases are TGCAGCGTTGGTGAGGGGAAGGAGACCCAGTACTTC. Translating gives CSVGEGKETQYF.

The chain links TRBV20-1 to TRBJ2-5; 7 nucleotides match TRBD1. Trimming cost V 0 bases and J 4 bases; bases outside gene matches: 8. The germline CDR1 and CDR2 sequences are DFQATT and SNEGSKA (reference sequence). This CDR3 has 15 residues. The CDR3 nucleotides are TGCAGTGCTAGAGAATTAGGGACAGTAGGAGAGACCCAGTACTTC. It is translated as CSARELGTVGETQYF.

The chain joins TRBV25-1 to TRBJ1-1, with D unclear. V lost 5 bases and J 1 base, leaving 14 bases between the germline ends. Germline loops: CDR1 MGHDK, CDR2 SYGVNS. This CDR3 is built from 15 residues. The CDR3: CASSPLNTENTEAFF. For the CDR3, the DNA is TGTGCCAGCAGTCCTCTGAATACAGAGAACACTGAAGCTTTCTTT.

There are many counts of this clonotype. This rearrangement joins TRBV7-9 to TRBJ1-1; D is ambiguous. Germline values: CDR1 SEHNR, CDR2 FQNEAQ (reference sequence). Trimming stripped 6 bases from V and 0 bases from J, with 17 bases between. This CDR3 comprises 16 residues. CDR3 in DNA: TGTGCCAGCAGTCCTCCCAGGCAGACGATGAACACTGAAGCTTTCTTT. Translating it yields CASSPPRQTMNTEAFF. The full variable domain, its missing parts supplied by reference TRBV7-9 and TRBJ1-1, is DTGVSQNPRHKITKRGQNVTFRCDPISEHNRLYWYRQTLGQGPEFLTYFQNEAQLEKSRLLSDRFSAERPKGSFSTLEIQRTEQGDSAMYLCASSPPRQTMNTEAFFGQGTRLTVV.

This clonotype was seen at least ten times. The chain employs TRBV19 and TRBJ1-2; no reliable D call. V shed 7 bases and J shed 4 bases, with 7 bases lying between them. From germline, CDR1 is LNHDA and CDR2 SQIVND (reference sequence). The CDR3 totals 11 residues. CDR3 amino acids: CASTIGYGYTF. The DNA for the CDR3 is TGTGCCAGTACCATCGGCTATGGCTACACCTTC.

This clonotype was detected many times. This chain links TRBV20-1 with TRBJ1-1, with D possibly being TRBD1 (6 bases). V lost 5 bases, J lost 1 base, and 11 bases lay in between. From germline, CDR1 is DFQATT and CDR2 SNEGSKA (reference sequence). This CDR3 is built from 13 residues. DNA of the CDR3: TGCAGTGCTGCAGGGGCATCGAACACTGAAGCTTTCTTT. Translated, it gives CSAAGASNTEAFF.

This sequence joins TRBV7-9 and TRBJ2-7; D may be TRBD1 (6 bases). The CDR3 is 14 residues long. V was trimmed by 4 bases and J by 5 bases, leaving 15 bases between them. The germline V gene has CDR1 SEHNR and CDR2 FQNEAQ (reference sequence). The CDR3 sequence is CASSSPGGPDEQYF. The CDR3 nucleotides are TGTGCCAGCAGCTCCCCTGGGGGCCCAGACGAGCAGTACTTC.

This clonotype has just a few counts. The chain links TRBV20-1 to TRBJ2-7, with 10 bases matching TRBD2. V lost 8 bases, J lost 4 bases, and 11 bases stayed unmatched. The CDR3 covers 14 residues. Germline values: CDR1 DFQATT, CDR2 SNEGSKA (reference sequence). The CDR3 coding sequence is TGCAGTTCCTACGCCCTAGCGGGAGCATACGAGCAGTACTTC. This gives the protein CSSYALAGAYEQYF.

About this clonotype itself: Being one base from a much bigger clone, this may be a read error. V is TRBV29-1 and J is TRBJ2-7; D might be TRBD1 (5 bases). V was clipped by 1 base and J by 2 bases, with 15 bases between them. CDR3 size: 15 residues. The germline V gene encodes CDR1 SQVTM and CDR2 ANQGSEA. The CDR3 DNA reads TGCAGCGTTGAAGTCCGTGGGGCCGCCCCCTACGAGCAGTACTTC. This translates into CSVEVRGAAPYEQYF.

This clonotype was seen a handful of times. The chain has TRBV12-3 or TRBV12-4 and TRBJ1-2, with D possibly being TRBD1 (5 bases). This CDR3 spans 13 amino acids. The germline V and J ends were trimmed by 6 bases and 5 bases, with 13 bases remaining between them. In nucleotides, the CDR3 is TGTGCCAGCAGGAAACAGGAGAAGTATGGCTACACCTTC. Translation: CASRKQEKYGYTF.

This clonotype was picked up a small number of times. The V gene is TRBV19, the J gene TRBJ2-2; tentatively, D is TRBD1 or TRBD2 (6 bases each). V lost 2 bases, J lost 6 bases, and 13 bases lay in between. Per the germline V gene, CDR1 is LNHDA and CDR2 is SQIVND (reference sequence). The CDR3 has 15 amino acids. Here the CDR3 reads CASSIKGGFPGELFF. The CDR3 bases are TGTGCCAGTAGTATAAAGGGGGGCTTTCCCGGGGAGCTGTTTTTT.